Each of the 32 T cell receptor beta chains below was sequenced from the same sample in a study of lung T cells in sarcoidosis with Löfgren's syndrome (dated by TCRdb to the late 2010s). Sequenced using an Illumina MiSeq. Through fastp at Q25 and MiXCR, TCRdb rebuilt clones from the public reads, retaining in-frame beta chains. When rows share a CDR3 protein, they turn into one entry using the most common DNA and genes. This sample holds approximately 19,000 distinct CDR3 sequences; about 22% were observed only once. Around 4.1% of the sample lies in the top ten. The sample was CD4+ T cells from PBMCs. The origin of the receptors is a human donor with sarcoidosis (Löfgren's syndrome or another form), or a control subject (not recorded which).

With regard to this clonotype: A much more abundant neighbour one base away suggests this may be a read error. V usage is TRBV2 and J usage is TRBJ2-3; 13 bases line up with TRBD2. Germline-derived CDR1 and CDR2 are SNHLY and FYNNEI. V lost 6 bases to trimming and J lost 10 bases; unmatched junction nucleotides: 16. The CDR3 contains 17 residues. Here the CDR3 DNA reads TGTGCCAGCAGCCCTGATTCGGGACTAGCGGGAATGAGTGCGCAGTATTTT. Protein product: CASSPDSGLAGMSAQYF.

Regarding this clonotype: A much larger clone differs from this one at a single base, so this may be a read error. The genes are TRBV28 and TRBJ2-3; 9 bases match TRBD2. CDR3 size: 16 residues. CDR1 is MDHEN and CDR2 is SYDVKM in the germline V gene. The CDR3 coding sequence is TGTGCCAGCCTAGGACCAGCGGGGGGCCAACCAGATACGCGGTATTTT. Translated: CASLGPAGGQPDTRYF. Combining the CDR3 with reference TRBV28 and TRBJ2-3 gives the whole variable domain DVKVTQSSRYLVKRTGEKVFLECVQDMDHENMFWYRQDPGLGLRLIYFSYDVKMKEKGDIPEGYSVSREKKERFSLILESASTNQTSMYLCASLGPAGGQPDTRYFGPGTRLTVL.

There are many counts of this clonotype. The chain recombines TRBV28 with TRBJ2-7, with D possibly being TRBD2 (5 bases). Per the germline V gene, CDR1 is MDHEN and CDR2 is SYDVKM. The CDR3 is 15 residues long. The germline V and J ends were trimmed by 5 bases and 0 bases, with 14 bases remaining between them. The CDR3 DNA is TGTGCCAGCAGTCTACAAGGAGGCACCTCCTACGAGCAGTACTTC. Amino acids: CASSLQGGTSYEQYF.

This clonotype has a handful of counts. Here the CDR3 DNA reads TGTGCCAGCAGTCCAGCGGGGTTCACAGATACGCAGTATTTT. Its translation: CASSPAGFTDTQYF. This chain joins TRBV7-9 and TRBJ2-3; 7 nucleotides align to TRBD2. CDR1 is SEHNR, CDR2 FQNEAQ, per germline (reference sequence). V shed 6 bases, J shed 2 bases, and the junction held 5 bases outside the gene matches. The CDR3 has 14 residues.

This clonotype has a count of ten or more. The chain links TRBV18 to TRBJ2-7; 8 bases agree with TRBD1. This CDR3 has 16 residues. J was trimmed by 5 bases and V by 6 bases; bases with no gene match: 15. Per germline, CDR1 KGHSH and CDR2 LQKENI. The CDR3 region has the DNA TGTGCCAGCTCCCCGATTAATCGACAGGGGTCCCACGAGCAGTACTTC. Residues: CASSPINRQGSHEQYF. The full variable domain, its missing parts supplied by reference TRBV18 and TRBJ2-7, is NAGVMQNPRHLVRRRGQEARLRCSPMKGHSHVYWYRQLPEEGLKFMVYLQKENIIDESGMPKERFSAEFPKEGPSILRIQQVVRGDSAAYFCASSPINRQGSHEQYFGPGTRLTVT.

By frequency in the sample, this clonotype is medium-sized. The V gene is TRBV6-1, the J gene TRBJ2-7; TRBD1 is a possible D gene (6 bases). This CDR3 spans 14 amino acids. CDR1 MNHNS and CDR2 SASEGT come from the germline V gene. V lost 6 bases and J 3 bases, leaving 15 bases between the germline ends. The CDR3 sequence is CASRNPGQFYEQYF. The CDR3 nucleotides read TGTGCCAGCAGAAATCCTGGACAGTTCTACGAGCAGTACTTC.

This clonotype was seen repeatedly, ten times or more. This chain links TRBV18 with TRBJ2-3, with D possibly TRBD1 on 6 matching bases. CDR1 and CDR2 (germline): KGHSH, LQKENI. CDR3 size: 13 residues. Trimming stripped 7 bases from V and 2 bases from J, with 10 bases between. The CDR3 nucleotides read TGTGCCAGCTTACAGGGATACACAGATACGCAGTATTTT. Translation: CASLQGYTDTQYF.

This clonotype was observed many times. The gene calls are TRBV5-1 and TRBJ2-1; 10 nucleotides agree with TRBD1. V shed 0 bases, J shed 6 bases, and the junction held 6 bases outside the gene matches. This CDR3 has 16 residues. Germline V gene data show CDR1 as SGHRS and CDR2 as YFSETQ. In DNA, the CDR3 is TGCGCCAGCAGCTTGGGGGACAGGGGCTACTCCAATGAGCAGTTCTTC. As protein: CASSLGDRGYSNEQFF. The full variable domain, rest sourced from reference TRBV5-1 and TRBJ2-1, is KAGVTQTPRYLIKTRGQQVTLSCSPISGHRSVSWYQQTPGQGLQFLFEYFSETQRNKGNFPGRFSGRQFSNSRSEMNVSTLELGDSALYLCASSLGDRGYSNEQFFGPGTRLTVL.

Many counts were recorded for this clonotype. The chain uses TRBV12-3 or TRBV12-4 and TRBJ1-5; D not certain. The germline V and J ends were trimmed by 2 bases and 5 bases, with 10 bases remaining between them. The length of the CDR3 is 14 residues. The CDR3 DNA sequence: TGTGCCAGCAGTTTAAGGTACAGATATCAGCCCCAGCATTTT. Residues: CASSLRYRYQPQHF.

On this clonotype: At one end the junction does not follow the germline gene, possibly because of a read error. The chain links TRBV6-5 to TRBJ1-1, with D unclear. CDR1 MNHEY and CDR2 SVGAGI come from the germline V gene. This CDR3 spans 12 amino acids. CDR3 DNA: TGTGCCAGCATTTACTCGGGAAACCAAGCTTTCTTT. It codes for CASIYSGNQAFF.

As concerns this clonotype: A single base separates this from a much larger clone, so it may be a read error. The rearrangement joins TRBV30 to TRBJ2-7; D tentatively reads TRBD1 or TRBD2 (5 bases each). The CDR3 is 11 amino acids. Germline CDR1 and CDR2: GTSNPN and SVGIG (reference sequence). The CDR3 DNA follows: TGTGCCCGGAGTGGGGGTTACGAGCAGTACTTC. Translation: CARSGGYEQYF.

This clonotype was found many times. The chain joins TRBV5-1 to TRBJ2-5; TRBD1 is a possible D gene (5 bases). V dropped 0 bases and J dropped 2 bases, with 8 bases sitting between them. Germline V gene sequence: CDR1 SGHRS, CDR2 YFSETQ. There are 14 residues in the CDR3. CDR3 region: CASSLVTEQETQYF. The CDR3 nucleotides are TGCGCCAGCAGCTTGGTGACAGAACAAGAGACCCAGTACTTC. Together with reference TRBV5-1 and TRBJ2-5, the CDR3 gives the full variable domain: KAGVTQTPRYLIKTRGQQVTLSCSPISGHRSVSWYQQTPGQGLQFLFEYFSETQRNKGNFPGRFSGRQFSNSRSEMNVSTLELGDSALYLCASSLVTEQETQYFGPGTRLLVL.

Worth noting for this clonotype: An end of the junction does not agree with germline; a read error may underlie this. The genes are TRBV19 and TRBJ2-1, with D possibly TRBD1 on 6 matching bases. CDR1 is LNHDA, CDR2 SQIVND, per germline (reference sequence). This CDR3 has 14 residues. Here the CDR3 reads CASRLDRTVDEQLF. In DNA, the CDR3 is TGTGCCAGTAGATTGGACAGAACTGTTGATGAGCAGCTCTTC.

This clonotype was seen ten or more times. The chain is built from TRBV4-2 and TRBJ2-2, with 8 positions matching TRBD1. Trimming removed 1 base from V and 7 bases from J; junction bases left unmatched: 5. The germline CDR1 and CDR2 sequences are LGHNA and YNFKEQ. This CDR3 has 15 amino acids. CDR3 bases: TGTGCCAGCAGCCAAGCCAGGGGGCAGGGCGGGGAGCTGTTTTTT. Encoded protein: CASSQARGQGGELFF.

In its sample, this clonotype was seen many times. This chain uses TRBV7-6 with TRBJ1-3, with 9 bases fitting TRBD1. Germline lookup yields CDR1 SGHVS and CDR2 FNYEAQ. The CDR3 has 18 residues. The J segment lost 2 bases and the V segment lost 3 bases, leaving 11 bases of the junction unmatched. The CDR3 is CASSFTGGAGKAGNTIYF. The CDR3 DNA follows: TGTGCCAGCAGCTTTACAGGGGGCGCCGGGAAAGCTGGAAACACCATATATTTT.

This clonotype was seen at least ten times. This chain joins TRBV5-1 and TRBJ1-2; TRBD1 agrees at 7 bases. In germline, CDR1 is SGHRS, CDR2 YFSETQ. V trimming: 0 bases; J trimming: 4 bases; junction bases outside the gene matches: 9. The CDR3 length is 16 residues. The DNA of the CDR3 is TGCGCCAGCAGCTTGGACGGGACAGTCAGTATCTATGGCTACACCTTC. Protein sequence: CASSLDGTVSIYGYTF.

As regards this clonotype: Given a much more abundant clone one base away, this may be a read error. The chain uses TRBV3-1 and TRBJ2-7, with D unresolved. The V gene's germline CDR1 is LGHDT and CDR2 YNNKEL (reference sequence). CDR3 length equals 15 residues. CDR3 DNA sequence: TGTGCCAGCGGCCAAGAACAGTTAAGCTCCTACGAGCAGTACTTC. Protein sequence: CASGQEQLSSYEQYF.

This clonotype was observed at least ten times. The chain recombines TRBV5-1 with TRBJ1-3; D is undetermined. CDR1 SGHRS and CDR2 YFSETQ come from the germline V gene. Trimming stripped 0 bases from V and 0 bases from J, with 4 bases between. The CDR3 has 14 amino acids. In DNA, the CDR3 is TGCGCCAGCAGCTTGGACTACTCTGGAAACACCATATATTTT. Encoded protein: CASSLDYSGNTIYF.

The chain employs TRBV10-3 and TRBJ2-7, with a weak D call TRBD1 (6 bases). Trimming stripped 0 bases from V and 7 bases from J, with 19 bases between. Germline values: CDR1 ENHRY, CDR2 SYGVKD. There are 16 residues in the CDR3. CDR3 amino acids: CAISESLKGENNEQYF. DNA for the CDR3: TGTGCCATCAGTGAGTCGTTGAAGGGGGAGAACAATGAGCAGTACTTC.

In this sample, this clonotype turned up many times. V and J are TRBV10-3 and TRBJ2-7; TRBD1 matches 10 bases. Per germline, CDR1 ENHRY and CDR2 SYGVKD. V shed 10 bases, J shed 5 bases, and the junction held 8 bases outside the gene matches. This CDR3 is 13 amino acids long. In DNA form, the CDR3 reads TGTGCCACACTTCCCGGGACAGGGGACGAGCAGTACTTC. Translating it yields CATLPGTGDEQYF.

In its sample, this clonotype was seen many times. In nucleotides, the CDR3 is TGTGCCAGCAGCTTAATCGCGGGGGGCCGGGCAGATACGCAGTATTTT. Amino acids: CASSLIAGGRADTQYF. The rearrangement joins TRBV7-3 to TRBJ2-3, with 8 bases lining up with TRBD2. This CDR3 spans 16 amino acids. J gave up 4 bases and V 1 base, and 7 bases lay outside the gene matches. The germline V gene has CDR1 SGHTA and CDR2 FQGTGA.

This clonotype ranks as medium-sized. The chain recombines TRBV27 with TRBJ2-7, with D hard to call. V was pared by 0 bases and J by 4 bases, with 10 bases between. Per germline, CDR1 MNHEY and CDR2 SMNVEV (reference sequence). The CDR3 is 14 residues long. This CDR3 reads CASSLSGSWYEQYF. CDR3 DNA: TGTGCCAGCAGTTTATCGGGCAGCTGGTACGAGCAGTACTTC.

This clonotype was seen many times. The chain is built from TRBV20-1 and TRBJ2-5; D is perhaps TRBD1 (5 bases). V lost 2 bases and J lost 1, with 5 bases in between. The germline gives CDR1 DFQATT, CDR2 SNEGSKA (reference sequence). This CDR3 spans 12 amino acids. DNA of the CDR3: TGCAGTGCTAGACAGGGCCAAGAGACCCAGTACTTC. Translating gives CSARQGQETQYF.

There are many counts of this clonotype. The J gene is TRBJ2-3, the V gene TRBV4-2, with TRBD2 matching over 8 bases. This CDR3 contains 17 residues. Germline V CDR1 and CDR2: LGHNA, YNFKEQ. V lost 1 base to trimming and J lost 4 bases; unmatched junction nucleotides: 10. The CDR3 reads CASSQAPQAGVPDTQYF. CDR3 DNA sequence: TGTGCCAGCAGCCAAGCGCCCCAAGCGGGAGTGCCAGATACGCAGTATTTT.

Points on this clonotype: A read error may be the cause here, since a much bigger clone is one base away. The chain uses TRBV6-1 and TRBJ2-7; perhaps TRBD2 as D (6 bases). Trimming removed 6 bases from V and 2 bases from J, with 20 bases in between. CDR1 and CDR2 (germline): MNHNS, SASEGT. This CDR3 has 16 residues. CDR3 protein: CASRRDAAGRAYEQYF. The CDR3 nucleotides are TGTGCCAGCAGGAGAGATGCGGCCGGGAGAGCCTACGAGCAGTACTTC.

The genes are TRBV2 and TRBJ2-1, with D unresolved. Germline-derived CDR1 and CDR2 are SNHLY and FYNNEI. Trimming stripped 6 bases from V and 5 bases from J, with 17 bases between. This CDR3 spans 15 amino acids. The DNA for the CDR3 is TGTGCCAGCAGCCGAAAGCCGACACCGGACAATGAGCAGTTCTTC. This sequence encodes CASSRKPTPDNEQFF.

By frequency in the sample, this clonotype is medium-sized (0.01 to 0.1%). V gene TRBV6-1 combines with J gene TRBJ2-7, with a possible D match to TRBD2 (6 bases). This CDR3 is built from 16 residues. V was trimmed by 6 bases and J by 2 bases, leaving 20 bases between them. Germline assignment: CDR1 MNHNS and CDR2 SASEGT. The CDR3 DNA is TGTGCCAGCAGGAGAGATGTGGCCGGGAGAGCCTACGAGCAGTACTTC. Its protein is CASRRDVAGRAYEQYF.

As concerns this clonotype: This could be a read error, since a much larger clone is one nucleotide away. The chain links TRBV12-3 or TRBV12-4 to TRBJ2-1; D is tentatively TRBD1 or TRBD2 (5 bases each). The CDR3 extends over 15 amino acids. This CDR3 reads CVSCSRDGSYNEQFF. In DNA form, the CDR3 reads TGTGTCAGCTGCTCCCGGGACGGCTCCTACAATGAGCAGTTCTTC.

This clonotype was counted ten times or more. This chain connects TRBV14 to TRBJ1-2, with D possibly being TRBD1 (5 bases). V lost 5 bases and J 13 bases, leaving 11 bases between the germline ends. This CDR3 has 10 residues. The germline V gene encodes CDR1 SGHDN and CDR2 FVKESK. The CDR3 reads CASSVDSITF. The CDR3 DNA is TGTGCCAGCAGCGTCGACAGCATCACCTTC.

In its sample, this clonotype was seen a few times. A much larger clone is a single base away; this may be a read error. The chain carries TRBV6-2 or TRBV6-3 and TRBJ2-1; the D gene is possibly TRBD2 (6 bases). CDR3 length equals 16 residues. In germline, CDR1 is MNHEY, CDR2 SVGEGT. The DNA for the CDR3 is TGTGCCAGCAGCCACGGGGGTCAAGGGGCCCACAATGAGCAGTCCTTC. Its translation is CASSHGGQGAHNEQSF.

The sample holds many counts of this clonotype. V and J are TRBV28 and TRBJ2-2; maybe TRBD1 (6 bases). In germline, CDR1 is MDHEN, CDR2 SYDVKM. Trimming took 5 bases from V and 5 from J, leaving 9 bases between them. CDR3 length: 13 amino acids. CDR3 residues: CASSQQGTGELFF. CDR3 bases: TGTGCCAGCAGTCAACAGGGAACCGGGGAGCTGTTTTTT.

Many counts were recorded for this clonotype. This chain uses TRBV29-1 with TRBJ2-5; tentatively, D is TRBD1 (6 bases). Trimming stripped 8 bases from V and 5 bases from J, with 12 bases between. Looked up from germline, CDR1 is SQVTM and CDR2 is ANQGSEA. The CDR3 runs to 11 residues. The CDR3 bases are TGCAGCACAGCTCAGGGGGAGACCCAGTACTTC. As protein: CSTAQGETQYF. Combining the CDR3 with reference TRBV29-1 and TRBJ2-5 gives the whole variable domain SAVISQKPSRDICQRGTSLTIQCQVDSQVTMMFWYRQQPGQSLTLIATANQGSEATYESGFVIDKFPISRPNLTFSTLTVSNMSPEDSSIYLCSTAQGETQYFGPGTRLLVL.